Included here is one TCR beta chain sequence, with context. No cognate antigen has been identified for it. No much larger clonotype is one base removed from it; base qualities were not supplied. The source of the sample is a study of T cell repertoires in cytomegalovirus infection (dated by TCRdb to about 2019). A note on the overall study: Alongside well-studied HLA-B-restricted epitopes, the peptide stimulations were aimed at recently identified HLA-C-restricted CMV epitopes, whose presentation resists viral immunomodulation. Donor HLA type was relevant to the analysis, because carriage of CMV infection together with the matching HLA type was indicated by public TCR beta signatures. Study-wide conclusions, independent of this receptor: Carriers of CMV infection plus the relevant HLA type were discriminated by the cumulative frequency of public TCR beta family members in the study cohort and in an independent 352-donor cohort. The ex vivo response was dominated by HLA-C-restricted CMV-specific TCR beta clonotypes, which also provided the single most frequent clonotype in two of eight donors.

The treatment or condition label for this specimen denotes: in vitro stimulation with specific CMV peptide epitopes to enrich CMV-specific T cells. Sequenced on an Illumina HiSeq 1500. TCRdb reprocessed the public reads (quality trimming at Q25 with fastp, clone calling with MiXCR) and kept in-frame beta chains. For every CDR3 protein sequence, its rows merge into one entry that carries the most common genes and DNA. The sample table lists fewer than 350,000 distinct CDR3 sequences, about 28% of them with a count of one. In total, the top ten clones hold about 19% of the sample. The sequencing used cultured PBMCs, collected from culture after CMV antigen stimulation. This clonotype originated in a human donor in good health (CMV status not recorded). Some clones in this sample may be carry-over from other donors' samples.

The CDR3 protein sequence reads: CASSSTAGVGTDTQYF. The nucleotide sequence is TGTGCCAGCAGCTCCACCGCGGGAGTGGGCACAGATACGCAGTATTTT. This receptor chain uses TRBV7-2 and TRBJ2-3; 7 nucleotides in the junction match TRBD2. From cysteine to phenylalanine, the CDR3 is 16 amino acids long. Just CDR3 DNA is preserved here, 48 bases in frame from base 1. CDR1 and CDR2 were assigned from the germline V gene as SGHTA and FQGNSA. V ends up 4 bases short and J 1 base short, with an unmatched junction base count of 8.